The rows below give T cell receptor beta chains drawn from one sample of a study of blood T cell repertoires in COVID-19. TCRdb's copy holds only in-frame clones and misses some; the assay was immunoSEQ multiplex PCR. The sample lists about 9,300 clones; 91% were seen once. Sequenced sample: peripheral blood. Source of these receptors: a woman in her fifties or sixties with active COVID-19. Both conserved end residues are part of each CDR3. The D gene is left open where the match is weak. Part of the rows lack a size; the others show once, few, many or a class for expanded clones.

d_gene	abundance	v_gene	j_gene	CDR3nt	CDR3aa
.	.	TRBV5-1	TRBJ2-7	TGCGCCAGCAGCGCAGGGGACCGACTGGACGAGCAGTACTTC	CASSAGDRLDEQYF
.	.	TRBV19	TRBJ1-3	TGTGCCAGTAGTATCTTTCAGAGGAGCTCTGGAAACACCATATATTTT	CASSIFQRSSGNTIYF
TRBD1	.	TRBV2	TRBJ1-2	TGTGCCAGCAGTATCACCGGGACAGGGGGCTCCTATGGCTACACCTTC	CASSITGTGGSYGYTF
TRBD1	.	TRBV10-1	TRBJ2-1	TGCGCCAGCGGCGGACAGGGTCGAGATGAGCAGTTCTTC	CASGGQGRDEQFF
.	.	TRBV10-3	TRBJ2-3	TGTGCCATCAGACCCTCGCTAGCGAGCCTCCGTCGTGGAGATACGCAGTATTTT	CAIRPSLASLRRGDTQYF
.	.	TRBV28	TRBJ1-2	TGTGCCAGCAGTGGGGGCACAAACTATGGCTACACCTTC	CASSGGTNYGYTF
TRBD1	.	TRBV6-5	TRBJ1-2	TGTGCCAGCAGACAGGGGGCGCGTGGCTACACCTTC	CASRQGARGYTF
.	.	TRBV7-9	TRBJ2-1	TGTGCCAGCAGCCTCCAGAGCCTACTCGGAGCTACGCACAATGAGCAGTTCTTC	CASSLQSLLGATHNEQFF
.	.	TRBV19	TRBJ1-4	TGTGCCAGTAGTATAAACTTGAATGAAAAACTGTTTTTT	CASSINLNEKLFF
.	.	TRBV18	TRBJ1-4	TGTGCCAGCTCCCGAGGAACAGGGAGTAATGAAAAACTGTTTTTT	CASSRGTGSNEKLFF
.	.	TRBV30	TRBJ1-1	TGTGCCTGGAGTTTAAGCATGAACACTGAAGCTTTCTTT	CAWSLSMNTEAFF
.	.	TRBV18	TRBJ2-7	TGTGCCAGCTCACCTGTCCAGGGTCCCTACGAGCAGTACTTC	CASSPVQGPYEQYF
.	.	TRBV21-1	TRBJ1-1	TGTGCCAGCAGCAAGGGGGCGGACTCTGGGGGCACTGAAGCTTTCTTT	CASSKGADSGGTEAFF
TRBD2	.	TRBV7-6	TRBJ2-2	TGTGCCAGCAGCCCAGGACTAGCGGGAGAGGGCACCGGGGAGCTGTTTTTT	CASSPGLAGEGTGELFF
TRBD2	.	TRBV3-1/TRBV3-2	TRBJ2-1	TGTGCCAGCAGCCAAGGAGTCCGACTAGCCACCAATGAGCAGTTCTTC	CASSQGVRLATNEQFF
TRBD2	.	TRBV15	TRBJ2-1	TGTGCCACCAGCAGAGATCTCCCCGGTTTAGCGGGTAATGAGCAGTTCTTC	CATSRDLPGLAGNEQFF
.	.	TRBV5-1	TRBJ2-1	TGCGCCAGCAGCTTGCCCTCACTGAGCTCCTACAATGAGCAGTTCTTC	CASSLPSLSSYNEQFF
.	.	TRBV5-1	TRBJ1-2	TGCGCCAGCAGCTTGGCGGCAGGGTTTGGCTATGGCTACACCTTC	CASSLAAGFGYGYTF
TRBD1	.	TRBV20-1	TRBJ1-1	TGCAGTGCTAGTGGGGCAGGGGGCGCGACTGAAGCTTTCTTT	CSASGAGGATEAFF
.	.	TRBV15	TRBJ2-5	TGTGCCACCAGTAGAAGGGGACAACAAGAGACCCAGTACTTC	CATSRRGQQETQYF
.	.	TRBV2	TRBJ1-1	TGTGCCAGCAGTGAATCAGGGAACACTGAAGCTTTCTTT	CASSESGNTEAFF
.	.	TRBV27	TRBJ2-3	TGTGCCAGCAGTTTCCAGGGCACAGATACGCAGTATTTT	CASSFQGTDTQYF
TRBD2	once	TRBV30	TRBJ2-1	TGTGCCTGGCTCGGGGGGGCGGATGAGCAGTTCTTC	CAWLGGADEQFF
.	.	TRBV5-4	TRBJ2-2	TGTGCCAGCAGCTTTTCCGGGTTTAACACCGGGGAGCTGTTTTTT	CASSFSGFNTGELFF
.	.	TRBV4-1	TRBJ1-2	TGCGCCAGCAGCCAAGGAGAGGCCTATGGCTACACCTTC	CASSQGEAYGYTF
TRBD2	.	TRBV5-1	TRBJ2-3	TGCGCCAGCAGCTTCACTAGCGGGGGTACAGATACGCAGTATTTT	CASSFTSGGTDTQYF
.	.	TRBV9	TRBJ1-1	TGTGCCAGCAGCCCCCTCCTGTTGAGTGAAGCTTTCTTT	CASSPLLLSEAFF
.	.	TRBV2	TRBJ1-3	TGTGCCAGCAGGGATGTACAGGGTTCTGGAAACACCATATATTTT	CASRDVQGSGNTIYF
.	.	TRBV28	TRBJ2-1	TGTGCCAGCAGTCTAATCGGGACTCCCGGCGGTTACAATGAGCAGTTCTTC	CASSLIGTPGGYNEQFF
.	once	TRBV5-1	TRBJ2-1	TGCGCCAGCAGCTTGGAGGGGGGGAAAACTAATGAGCAGTTCTTC	CASSLEGGKTNEQFF
TRBD1	.	TRBV5-4	TRBJ1-2	TGTGCCAGCAGCACAAACCGGGACAGCCCCTATGGCTACACCTTC	CASSTNRDSPYGYTF
TRBD1	.	TRBV6-5	TRBJ1-5	TGTGCCAGCACCCGGGACAGGGCAGCTAATCAGCCCCAGCATTTT	CASTRDRAANQPQHF
.	.	TRBV18	TRBJ2-1	TGTGCCAGCTCATCCCAGGACAATGAGCAGTTCTTC	CASSSQDNEQFF
.	.	TRBV6-2/TRBV6-3	TRBJ1-5	TGTGCCAGCAGTTCCAACAGGTTTAATAGCAATCAGCCCCAGCATTTT	CASSSNRFNSNQPQHF
.	once	TRBV3-1/TRBV3-2	TRBJ1-1	TGTGCCAGCAGCCAACAGGACAGGAACACTGAAGCTTTCTTT	CASSQQDRNTEAFF
.	.	TRBV3-1/TRBV3-2	TRBJ2-1	TGTGCCAGCAGCCAAGAGAGACTAGTAGTTCGACAGTTCTTC	CASSQERLVVRQFF
TRBD1	.	TRBV10-1	TRBJ1-1	TGCGCCAGCAGTGAGAAGAGGGGGCCTGGGAACACTGAAGCTTTCTTT	CASSEKRGPGNTEAFF
TRBD2	.	TRBV28	TRBJ2-1	TGTGCCAGCCTTTCCGGGACTAGGCTTGAGCAGTTCTTC	CASLSGTRLEQFF
.	.	TRBV7-9	TRBJ2-2	TGTGCCAGCAGCCCCTATACCGGGGAGCTGTTTTTT	CASSPYTGELFF
.	.	TRBV11-2	TRBJ2-7	TGTGCCAGCAGCTCCAAAGGGGGGGTTGGCGAGCAGTACTTC	CASSSKGGVGEQYF
.	.	TRBV6-5	TRBJ2-5	TGTGCCAGCAGCCCCAATACTGGCGGGGCGGAGACCCAGTACTTC	CASSPNTGGAETQYF
TRBD1	.	TRBV5-1	TRBJ1-5	TGCGCCAGGGACAGGGTCGGCAATCAGCCCCAGCATTTT	CARDRVGNQPQHF
.	.	TRBV27	TRBJ2-7	TGTGCCAGCAGTTTGGGGGGGGCCACCTACGAGCAGTACTTC	CASSLGGATYEQYF
.	once	TRBV23-1	TRBJ2-3	TGCGCCAGCAGGAGCGGGCCCAGGCTAGATACGCAGTATTTT	CASRSGPRLDTQYF
TRBD1	.	TRBV9	TRBJ1-1	TGTGCCAGCAGCGTAGGGGACAGGGGGCAGACTGAAGCTTTCTTT	CASSVGDRGQTEAFF
.	few	TRBV2	TRBJ2-7	TGTGCCAGCAGCGGTACCGGTTACGAGCAGTACTTC	CASSGTGYEQYF
.	.	TRBV6-1	TRBJ1-1	TGTGCCAGCAGTGAAGTCGGTTGGGGGGTCACTGAAGCTTTCTTT	CASSEVGWGVTEAFF
TRBD1	.	TRBV28	TRBJ1-1	TGTGCCAGCAACACCAGGACAGGGGATACTGAAGCTTTCTTT	CASNTRTGDTEAFF
.	.	TRBV28	TRBJ1-1	TGTGCCAGCAGCGAGGGAGGGGTCACTGAAGCTTTCTTT	CASSEGGVTEAFF
TRBD1	.	TRBV28	TRBJ2-1	TGTGCCAGCAGTTTCGGGACAGGGGCGATGAGCTCCTACAATGAGCAGTTCTTC	CASSFGTGAMSSYNEQFF
TRBD1	once	TRBV7-9	TRBJ1-6	TGTGCCAGCAGCTTAGCAGAGGGGGCCGGTTCACCCCTCCACTTT	CASSLAEGAGSPLHF
.	.	TRBV5-1	TRBJ2-5	TGCGCCAGCAGCTTGGCCTCCCAAGAGACCCAGTACTTC	CASSLASQETQYF
TRBD1	.	TRBV5-1	TRBJ2-2	TGCGCCAGCAGCTTCCGACAGGGTTGGGCCGGGGAGCTGTTTTTT	CASSFRQGWAGELFF
.	once	TRBV7-8	TRBJ2-3	TGTGCCAGCAGCTTATGGACAATCAGCACAGATACGCAGTATTTT	CASSLWTISTDTQYF
.	.	TRBV28	TRBJ1-5	TGTGCCAGCAAAGAGGCGGATAGCAATCAGCCCCAGCATTTT	CASKEADSNQPQHF
.	.	TRBV28	TRBJ1-1	TGTGCCAGCAGCCATTTCGGGGGGATGGACACTGAAGCTTTCTTT	CASSHFGGMDTEAFF
.	.	TRBV27	TRBJ2-1	TGTGCCAGCAGTTCCCTGACTAGCAATGAGCAGTTCTTC	CASSSLTSNEQFF
TRBD1	.	TRBV9	TRBJ2-2	TGTGCCAGCAGCGAGAGGACCGGGACAGGAGCGAACACCGGGGAGCTGTTTTTT	CASSERTGTGANTGELFF
.	once	TRBV15	TRBJ1-1	TGTGCCACCAGCATAAGACCAGGGTCCACTGAAGCTTTCTTT	CATSIRPGSTEAFF
TRBD1	.	TRBV27	TRBJ2-5	TGTGCCAGCAGCTACAGACAGGGTGTAGAGACCCAGTACTTC	CASSYRQGVETQYF